Presented here are 30 T cell receptor beta chains from one specimen sequenced in a study of CD8+ T cells in alopecia areata. Noted treatment: oral pan-JAK inhibitor, 5-10 mg twice daily. Following extraction, RNA underwent reverse transcription to cDNA, which served as the sequencing template. TCRdb's table, derived via immunoSEQ multiplex PCR, lists solely in-frame clones and lacks some. Of a few hundred thousand clones listed, about 60% were seen once; the top ten hold 0.93%. The sample here was CD4+ T cells sorted from blood, taken at roughly week 52, from a patient treated with tofacitinib. These TCRs come from a human donor with alopecia areata.

V usage is TRBV5-1 and J usage is TRBJ2-3, with TRBD2 as a possible D gene (5 bases). Germline loops: CDR1 SGHRS, CDR2 YFSETQ. The CDR3 runs to 15 residues. Trimming stripped 1 base from V and 2 bases from J, with 11 bases between. The CDR3 protein is CASSLQADSTDTQYF. Written as DNA, the CDR3 is TGCGCCAGCAGCTTGCAGGCGGACTCCACAGATACGCAGTATTTT.

This chain joins TRBV4-2 and TRBJ1-1, with 8 bases fitting TRBD1. The V gene end was trimmed by 1 base and the J gene end by 2 bases; junction bases not matched to a gene: 3. CDR1 is LGHNA and CDR2 is YNFKEQ in the germline V gene. This CDR3 comprises 15 residues. The CDR3 spells CASSQVGQENTEAFF. CDR3 in DNA: TGTGCCAGCAGCCAAGTGGGACAGGAAAACACTGAAGCTTTCTTT.

This clone was seen more than once but under ten times. The chain is built from TRBV7-8 and TRBJ2-6; D is unresolved. Trimming removed 3 bases from V and 2 bases from J, with 5 bases in between. The V gene's germline CDR1 is SGHVS and CDR2 FQNEAQ. The CDR3 is made up of 14 amino acids. For the CDR3, the DNA is TGTGCCAGCAGCTTCTACGCTGGGGCCAACGTCCTGACTTTC. It codes for CASSFYAGANVLTF.

As for this clone: This specimen includes other DNA sequences encoding the same CDR3. This CDR3 reads CASSLGGDDGYTF. In DNA form, the CDR3 reads TGCGCCAGCAGCTTGGGAGGGGATGATGGCTACACCTTC. The chain joins TRBV5-1 to TRBJ1-2, with TRBD1 as a possible D gene (5 bases). CDR3 length: 13 amino acids. V lost 0 bases, J lost 6 bases, and 9 bases lay in between. The germline V gene has CDR1 SGHRS and CDR2 YFSETQ. The full variable domain, with the rest looked up from reference TRBV5-1 and TRBJ1-2, is KAGVTQTPRYLIKTRGQQVTLSCSPISGHRSVSWYQQTPGQGLQFLFEYFSETQRNKGNFPGRFSGRQFSNSRSEMNVSTLELGDSALYLCASSLGGDDGYTFGSGTRLTVV.

The J gene is TRBJ1-2, the V gene TRBV30, with D possibly being TRBD1 (6 bases). The CDR3 extends over 13 amino acids. Germline V gene lookup returns CDR1 GTSNPN and CDR2 SVGIG (reference sequence). Trimming left V 0 bases short and J 6 bases short, with 11 bases between. The CDR3 nucleotides read TGTGCCTGGAGTGTGTACAGGGAGGATGGCTACACCTTC. It is translated as CAWSVYREDGYTF.

V usage is TRBV29-1 and J usage is TRBJ2-5, with D possibly TRBD2 on 7 matching bases. The CDR3 spans 16 residues. Germline values: CDR1 SQVTM, CDR2 ANQGSEA. Trimming shortened V by 3 bases and J by 6 bases, and 23 bases separated the two germline ends. DNA for the CDR3: TGCAGCGTTGACCGGAGAGGGGGGGCGTCGGCGAAGACCCAGTACTTC. Amino acids: CSVDRRGGASAKTQYF.

The CDR3 DNA follows: TGTGCCAGCAGCGTTAGCGGGGTTAGGGATACGCAGTATTTT. This sequence encodes CASSVSGVRDTQYF. V and J are TRBV9 and TRBJ2-3, with 8 nucleotides matching TRBD2. Per germline, CDR1 SGDLS and CDR2 YYNGEE. V lost 2 bases and J lost 6; bases outside the gene matches: 5. This CDR3 has 14 residues.

This clone was detected only a few times. This chain uses TRBV30 with TRBJ2-5; 7 bases match TRBD2. The CDR3 totals 13 residues. Germline assignment: CDR1 GTSNPN and CDR2 SVGIG (reference sequence). J gave up 5 bases and V 2 bases, and 5 bases lay outside the gene matches. The CDR3 loop reads CAWSKVGGETQYF. CDR3 sequence (DNA): TGTGCCTGGAGTAAGGTCGGGGGGGAGACCCAGTACTTC.

The genes are TRBV15 and TRBJ2-1, with a tentative D call TRBD1 (5 bases). The ends were cut back, 0 bases at V and 7 bases at J, with 13 bases in the middle. The CDR3 contains 15 residues. The germline gives CDR1 LNHNV, CDR2 YYDKDF (reference sequence). The CDR3 DNA reads as TGTGCCACCAGCAGAGAGCGGTCCAAGGGGAATGAGCAGTTCTTC. Translation gives CATSRERSKGNEQFF.

This clone was found a few times. J is TRBJ2-3 and V is TRBV29-1; D remains unclear. The CDR3 loop spans 14 amino acids. CDR1 and CDR2 from the germline V gene are SQVTM and ANQGSEA. Trimming pared 3 bases from V and 2 bases from J, leaving 12 bases between. CDR3 residues: CSVDFVGNTDTQYF. The CDR3 bases are TGCAGCGTTGATTTCGTGGGAAACACAGATACGCAGTATTTT.

CDR3 protein: CASSLVHRTGTTKNIQYF. The DNA for the CDR3 is TGTGCCAGCAGCTTAGTCCACAGGACAGGGACTACCAAAAACATTCAGTACTTC. The genes are TRBV7-2 and TRBJ2-4; D possibly corresponds to TRBD1 (8 bases). The CDR3 extends over 18 amino acids. Germline assignment: CDR1 SGHTA and CDR2 FQGNSA. The ends were cut back, 1 base at V and 2 bases at J, with 18 bases in the middle.

This clone has only one observation. V is TRBV6-5 and J is TRBJ2-6, with D uncertain. In germline, CDR1 is MNHEY, CDR2 SVGAGI. Trimming removed 7 bases from V and 2 bases from J, with 9 bases in between. The CDR3 has 14 amino acids. The DNA of the CDR3 is TGTGCCAGCAATTCCGGGCCTGGGGCCAACGTCCTGACTTTC. This encodes CASNSGPGANVLTF.

The chain joins TRBV30 to TRBJ1-5, with D maybe TRBD1 (6 bases). The length of the CDR3 is 17 residues. Germline V lookup: CDR1 GTSNPN, CDR2 SVGIG (reference sequence). V lost 2 bases, J lost 5 bases, and 22 bases lay in between. CDR3 in amino acids: CAWSYSGAGVKDQPQHF. As DNA, the CDR3 is TGTGCCTGGAGTTACTCAGGGGCCGGTGTAAAAGATCAGCCCCAGCATTTT.

The chain recombines TRBV11-2 with TRBJ2-3; either TRBD1 or TRBD2 may fit D (6 bases each). V lost 5 bases and J 3 bases, leaving 15 bases between the germline ends. The V gene's germline CDR1 is SGHAT and CDR2 FQNNGV. CDR3 size: 15 residues. The CDR3, as DNA: TGTGCCAGCAGCCCCGGAGAGGGGGGAACAGATACGCAGTATTTT. Its translation is CASSPGEGGTDTQYF.

The V call is TRBV5-1, the J call TRBJ2-5; 8 bases agree with TRBD2. The CDR3 contains 16 residues. V shed 4 bases and J 1 base; nucleotides not matched to a gene: 9. Looked up from germline, CDR1 is SGHRS and CDR2 is YFSETQ. The CDR3 DNA reads as TGCGCCAGCAGCCTAGTAGGTAGCGGGGTCCAAGAGACCCAGTACTTC. This encodes CASSLVGSGVQETQYF.

This sequence joins TRBV4-2 and TRBJ2-7; TRBD1 aligns across 7 bases. Germline CDR1 is LGHNA and CDR2 is YNFKEQ. J was trimmed by 0 bases and V by 4 bases; bases with no gene match: 6. CDR3 length equals 15 residues. CDR3 amino acids: CASSPRQGSSYEQYF. In DNA form, the CDR3 reads TGTGCCAGCAGCCCGCGACAGGGTAGCTCCTACGAGCAGTACTTC.

The rearrangement joins TRBV7-9 to TRBJ2-5; 9 bases are shared with TRBD2. Unmatched junction bases numbered 7, after V lost 5 bases and J lost 3 bases. The CDR3 runs to 15 residues. Looked up from germline, CDR1 is SEHNR and CDR2 is FQNEAQ (reference sequence). CDR3 sequence: CASSRWLAGEETQYF. CDR3 DNA sequence: TGTGCCAGCAGCCGATGGTTAGCGGGGGAAGAGACCCAGTACTTC.

The gene calls are TRBV7-2 and TRBJ2-5, with D unresolved. In germline, CDR1 is SGHTA, CDR2 FQGNSA. Trimming cost V 2 bases and J 1 base, with 11 bases left between them. The CDR3 is 15 amino acids. DNA for the CDR3: TGTGCCAGCAGCTTAAAACGTTCGTTCCAAGAGACCCAGTACTTC. Translated, it gives CASSLKRSFQETQYF. Combining the CDR3 with reference TRBV7-2 and TRBJ2-5 gives the whole variable domain GAGVSQSPSNKVTEKGKDVELRCDPISGHTALYWYRQSLGQGLEFLIYFQGNSAPDKSGLPSDRFSAERTGGSVSTLTIQRTQQEDSAVYLCASSLKRSFQETQYFGPGTRLLVL.

In this sample, this clone turned up a few times. V is TRBV25-1 and J is TRBJ1-5; D not certain. The CDR3 runs 14 residues. Germline CDR1 is MGHDK and CDR2 is SYGVNS. Trimming pared 1 base from V and 5 bases from J, leaving 9 bases between. The CDR3 nucleotides are TGTGCCAGCAGTGAATCCGTGGACTATCAGCCCCAGCATTTT. Translated: CASSESVDYQPQHF.

The CDR3 spells CASSRQPNTGELFF. Here the CDR3 DNA reads TGTGCCAGCAGCCGACAGCCTAACACCGGGGAGCTGTTTTTT. The rearrangement links TRBV5-4 to TRBJ2-2; weak D call: TRBD1 (5 bases). The ends were cut back, 4 bases at V and 2 bases at J, with 9 bases in the middle. Germline CDR1 is SGHNT and CDR2 is YYREEE (reference sequence). This CDR3 has 14 residues.

This clone appeared once. Written as DNA, the CDR3 is TGTGCCAGCAGTGGGCCCGGCTACGAGCAGTACTTC. Residues: CASSGPGYEQYF. V usage is TRBV2 and J usage is TRBJ2-7; D unclear. From germline, CDR1 is SNHLY and CDR2 FYNNEI. V was pared by 4 bases and J by 3 bases, with 7 bases between. The CDR3 contains 12 residues.

The genes are TRBV9 and TRBJ2-3; D not certain. V lost 0 bases and J lost 5, with 7 bases in between. This CDR3 contains 13 residues. CDR1 and CDR2 (germline): SGDLS, YYNGEE. CDR3 residues: CASSVGFLDTQYF. The CDR3 coding sequence is TGTGCCAGCAGCGTAGGCTTCTTAGATACGCAGTATTTT.

The sample holds a few counts of this clone. V usage is TRBV6-1 and J usage is TRBJ2-1; 14 bases match TRBD2. J was trimmed by 8 bases and V by 4 bases; bases with no gene match: 7. Germline V lookup: CDR1 MNHNS, CDR2 SASEGT. The CDR3 loop spans 16 amino acids. The DNA for the CDR3 is TGTGCCAGCAGTGGGACTAGCGGGGGGACCTTGGATGAGCAGTTCTTC. Encoded protein: CASSGTSGGTLDEQFF.

This clone was counted a few times. V is TRBV7-9 and J is TRBJ2-7; D is uncertain. The CDR3 contains 14 residues. Germline CDR1 is SEHNR and CDR2 is FQNEAQ (reference sequence). V dropped 0 bases and J dropped 2 bases, with 8 bases sitting between them. The CDR3 region is CASSLAGMAYEQYF. The CDR3 DNA reads TGTGCCAGCAGCTTAGCAGGGATGGCCTACGAGCAGTACTTC.

The genes are TRBV6-1 and TRBJ1-1, with TRBD1 identical over 9 bases. After removal of 4 bases from V and 3 bases from J, the junction contained 0 bases not matched to a gene. The CDR3 totals 13 residues. Looked up from germline, CDR1 is MNHNS and CDR2 is SASEGT. This chain's CDR3 is CASSGDRDTEAFF. CDR3 sequence (DNA): TGTGCCAGCAGTGGGGACAGGGACACTGAAGCTTTCTTT.

This chain connects TRBV5-1 to TRBJ2-5; 7 bases line up with TRBD2. J gave up 5 bases and V 0 bases, and 7 bases lay outside the gene matches. This CDR3 has 15 amino acids. Germline CDR1 is SGHRS and CDR2 is YFSETQ. CDR3 nucleotides: TGCGCCAGCAGCTTGGGGGCACTAGCGACCGAGACCCAGTACTTC. Its protein product is CASSLGALATETQYF.

The chain is built from TRBV19 and TRBJ1-5; TRBD1 aligns across 9 bases. CDR1 LNHDA and CDR2 SQIVND come from the germline V gene (reference sequence). This CDR3 is 15 amino acids long. V lost 7 bases, J lost 5 bases, and 9 bases stayed unmatched. Here the CDR3 reads CASKGTGIGYQPQHF. The CDR3 bases are TGTGCCAGTAAAGGGACAGGGATAGGGTATCAGCCCCAGCATTTT.

The chain combines TRBV11-2 with TRBJ2-4, with TRBD2 identical over 7 bases. The CDR3 totals 14 residues. Unmatched junction bases numbered 1, after V lost 4 bases and J lost 1 base. Looked up from germline, CDR1 is SGHAT and CDR2 is FQNNGV. CDR3 sequence (DNA): TGTGCCAGCAGCTCGCGGGAGGCCAAAAACATTCAGTACTTC. This sequence encodes CASSSREAKNIQYF.

The rearrangement uses TRBV10-2 and TRBJ2-5, with TRBD1 matching 9 bases. The junction had 5 bases not matched to a gene; V was cut back by 1 base and J by 5 bases. This CDR3 region has 15 residues. Germline CDR1 WSHSY, CDR2 SAAADI. The CDR3 region is CASSEWTGVDETQYF. CDR3 nucleotide sequence: TGCGCCAGCAGTGAGTGGACAGGGGTCGACGAGACCCAGTACTTC.

The chain joins TRBV10-3 to TRBJ2-1; D call uncertain. V was trimmed by 5 bases and J by 5 bases, leaving 10 bases between them. Germline assignment: CDR1 ENHRY and CDR2 SYGVKD. The CDR3 sequence is 13 residues long. The CDR3: CAISLDPDNEQFF. In DNA, the CDR3 is TGTGCCATCAGTCTAGACCCTGACAATGAGCAGTTCTTC.